Sequencing of this T cell receptor (beta chain) was carried out in a study of T cells expressing NK-cell markers. Overall study results and limits: Of the CD8+ T cells in more than five donors, about 1.0-8% belonged to dominant NKG2C+ clonotypes.

Beta-chain TCR cDNA was generated via 5'RACE template switching with UMIs. TCRdb reprocessed the 5' RACE reads and reports one entry per CDR3 protein, with no DNA. The sample data list fewer than 550,000 distinct CDR3 sequences. There are 15 residues in the CDR3. With regard to this clonotype: Its antigen is still unknown.

The sample consisted of blood T cells: a sorted CD56 or NKG2C T cell subset, CD4+ or CD8+ T cells, or bulk PBMC T cells (not recorded which). This rearrangement joins TRBV12-3 or TRBV12-4 to TRBJ2-1; the TCRdb D gene call, TRBD2, has no DNA to confirm it. This clonotype was obtained from a woman aged 45-60 years in good health. The chain's CDR3 is CASSLAGTSGGEQFF.